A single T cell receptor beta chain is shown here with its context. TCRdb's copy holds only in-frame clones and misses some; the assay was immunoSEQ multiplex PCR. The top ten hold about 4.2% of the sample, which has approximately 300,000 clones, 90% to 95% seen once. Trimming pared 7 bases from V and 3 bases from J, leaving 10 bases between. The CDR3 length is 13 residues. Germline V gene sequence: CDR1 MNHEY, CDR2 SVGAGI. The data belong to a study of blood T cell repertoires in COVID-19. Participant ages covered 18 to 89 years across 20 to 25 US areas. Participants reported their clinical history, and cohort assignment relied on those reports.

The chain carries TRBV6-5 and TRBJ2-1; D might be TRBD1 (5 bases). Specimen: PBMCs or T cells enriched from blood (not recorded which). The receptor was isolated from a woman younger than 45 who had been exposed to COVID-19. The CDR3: CASILDSYNEQFF. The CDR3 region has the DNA TGTGCCAGCATCTTAGACAGCTACAATGAGCAGTTCTTC.